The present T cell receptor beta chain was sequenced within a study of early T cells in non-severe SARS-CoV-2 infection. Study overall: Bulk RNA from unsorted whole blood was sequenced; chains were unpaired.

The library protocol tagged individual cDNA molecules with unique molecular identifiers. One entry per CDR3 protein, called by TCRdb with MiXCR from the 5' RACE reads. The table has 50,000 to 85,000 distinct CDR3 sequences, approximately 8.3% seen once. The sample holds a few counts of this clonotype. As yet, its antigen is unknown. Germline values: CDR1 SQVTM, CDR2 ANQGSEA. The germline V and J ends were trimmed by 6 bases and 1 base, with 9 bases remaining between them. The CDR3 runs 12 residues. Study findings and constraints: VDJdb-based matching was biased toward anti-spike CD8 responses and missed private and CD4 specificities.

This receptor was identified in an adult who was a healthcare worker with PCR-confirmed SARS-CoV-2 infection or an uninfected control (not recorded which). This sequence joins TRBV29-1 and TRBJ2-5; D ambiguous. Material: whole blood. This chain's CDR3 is CSVNDGQETQYF. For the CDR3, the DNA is TGCAGCGTGAACGACGGCCAAGAGACCCAGTACTTC.